The subject of this entry is one T cell receptor (beta chain). This entry comes from a study of T cell changes during pregnancy in multiple sclerosis. Profiled with immunoSEQ multiplex PCR; TCRdb holds only in-frame clones, not every one. This repertoire shows almost 35,000 clones, approximately 90% found once; its top ten account for around 4.2%. The trim removed 2 bases at V and 0 bases at J, leaving 3 bases unmatched. Looked up from germline, CDR1 is ENHRY and CDR2 is SYGVKD. The CDR3 length is 15 residues. Specimen: peripheral blood, collected in the second trimester of pregnancy. The chain carries TRBV10-3 and TRBJ2-7; 8 bases are shared with TRBD2. The receptor comes from a female donor in good health, enrolled as a control in a pregnancy study. CDR3 sequence reads: CAISEPTSGSYEQYF. DNA of the CDR3: TGTGCCATCAGTGAGCCTACTAGCGGCTCCTACGAGCAGTACTTC.